Following are 3 T cell receptor beta chains from one sample sequenced in a study of graft-versus-host responses after intestinal transplantation. Irradiated stimulators labeled with violet dye, approximately 200,000 in number, were plated with approximately 200,000 CFSE-labeled responders. Generated by immunoSEQ multiplex PCR, the TCRdb table keeps only in-frame clones and is missing some. Seen here are around 21,000 clones, 33% observed once, and the top ten hold 7% to 9.5%. The source was alloreactive CD8+ T cells from a mixed lymphocyte reaction culture, collected before intestinal transplant. Specified subset: CFSE-low proliferating T cells sorted from roughly six-day pre-transplant mixed lymphocyte reaction (GvH or HvG direction). The receptors derive from a human patient who received an intestinal transplant.

With regard to this clone: A junction end diverges from the germline sequence, so it may reflect a read error. The genes are TRBV11-3 and TRBJ1-5; D remains ambiguous. The germline gives CDR1 SGHNT, CDR2 YENEEA. This CDR3 contains 12 residues. The CDR3 protein is CPLSRGNQPQHF. The CDR3 nucleotides are TGCCCTCTGTCTCGGGGTAATCAGCCCCAGCATTTT.

The chain links TRBV27 to TRBJ2-2, with 8 positions matching TRBD2. The CDR3 sequence is 14 residues long. Trimming took 7 bases from V and 5 from J; bases not matched to a gene: 6. Germline V gene lookup returns CDR1 MNHEY and CDR2 SMNVEV (reference sequence). The CDR3 nucleotides are TGTGCCAGCAAGATTAGCGGGATGACCGGGGAGCTGTTTTTT. It translates to CASKISGMTGELFF.

The J gene is TRBJ2-1, the V gene TRBV10-2; a weak D match, TRBD2 (5 bases). V shed 6 bases and J shed 7 bases, with 16 bases lying between them. The CDR3 is made up of 14 amino acids. The germline gives CDR1 WSHSY, CDR2 SAAADI. In nucleotides, the CDR3 is TGCGCCAGCAGGGATAGCGTTACGGGTAATGAGCAGTTCTTC. Its protein product is CASRDSVTGNEQFF.